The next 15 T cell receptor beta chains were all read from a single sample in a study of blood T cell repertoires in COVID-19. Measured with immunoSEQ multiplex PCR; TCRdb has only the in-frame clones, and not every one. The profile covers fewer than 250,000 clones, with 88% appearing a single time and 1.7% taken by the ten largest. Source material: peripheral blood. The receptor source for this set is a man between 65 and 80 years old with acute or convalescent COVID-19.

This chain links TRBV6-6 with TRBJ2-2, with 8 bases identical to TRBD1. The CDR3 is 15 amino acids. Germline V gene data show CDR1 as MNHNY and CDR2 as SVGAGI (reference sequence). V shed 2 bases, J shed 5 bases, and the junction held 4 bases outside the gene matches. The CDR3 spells CASSYDRGGTGELFF. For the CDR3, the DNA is TGTGCCAGCAGTTACGACAGGGGTGGGACCGGGGAGCTGTTTTTT.

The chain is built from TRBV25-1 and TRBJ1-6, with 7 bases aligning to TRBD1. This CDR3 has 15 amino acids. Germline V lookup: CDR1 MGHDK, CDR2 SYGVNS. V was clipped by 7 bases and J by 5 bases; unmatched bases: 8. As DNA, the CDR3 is TGTGCCAGCACTTCCGGGGGACAGAATAATTCACCCCTCCACTTT. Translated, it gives CASTSGGQNNSPLHF.

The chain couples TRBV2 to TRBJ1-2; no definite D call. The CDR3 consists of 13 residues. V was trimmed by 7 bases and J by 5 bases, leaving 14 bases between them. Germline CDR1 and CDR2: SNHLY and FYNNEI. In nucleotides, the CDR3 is TGTGCCAGCAAGTACCGGGAGATATATGGCTACACCTTC. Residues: CASKYREIYGYTF. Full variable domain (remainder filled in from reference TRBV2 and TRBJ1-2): EPEVTQTPSHQVTQMGQEVILRCVPISNHLYFYWYRQILGQKVEFLVSFYNNEISEKSEIFDDQFSVERPDGSNFTLKIRSTKLEDSAMYFCASKYREIYGYTFGSGTRLTVV.

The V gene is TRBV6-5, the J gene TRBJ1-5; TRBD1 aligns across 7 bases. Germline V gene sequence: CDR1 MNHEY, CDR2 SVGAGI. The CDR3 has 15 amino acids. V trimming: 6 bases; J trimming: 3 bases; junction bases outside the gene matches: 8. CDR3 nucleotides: TGTGCCAGCAGCGCAATGACAGGGCACAATCAGCCCCAGCATTTT. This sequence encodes CASSAMTGHNQPQHF.

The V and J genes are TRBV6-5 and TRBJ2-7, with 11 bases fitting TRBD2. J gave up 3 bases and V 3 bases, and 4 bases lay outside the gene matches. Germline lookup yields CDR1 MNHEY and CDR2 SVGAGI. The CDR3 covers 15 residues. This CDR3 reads CASSYLAGGFYEQYF. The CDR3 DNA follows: TGTGCCAGCAGTTATTTAGCGGGAGGGTTCTACGAGCAGTACTTC.

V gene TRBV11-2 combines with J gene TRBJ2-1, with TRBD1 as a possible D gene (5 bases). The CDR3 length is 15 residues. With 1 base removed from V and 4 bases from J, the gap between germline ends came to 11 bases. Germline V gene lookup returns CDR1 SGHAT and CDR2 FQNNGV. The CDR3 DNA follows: TGTGCCAGCAGCTTAGGACAGCTTTTATACAATGAGCAGTTCTTC. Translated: CASSLGQLLYNEQFF.

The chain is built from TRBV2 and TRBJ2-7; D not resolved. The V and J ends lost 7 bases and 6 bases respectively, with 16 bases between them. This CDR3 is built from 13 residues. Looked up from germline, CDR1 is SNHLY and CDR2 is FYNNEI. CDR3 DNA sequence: TGTGCCAGCATACCAGTTTCTGTTGGCGAGCAGTACTTC. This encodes CASIPVSVGEQYF.

The CDR3 nucleotides read TGTGCCAGCAGCTTTATTGGAGCAACTAATGAAAAACTGTTTTTT. It specifies CASSFIGATNEKLFF. This sequence joins TRBV5-8 and TRBJ1-4; D gene ambiguous. Germline V CDR1 and CDR2: SGHTS, YDEGEE. The CDR3 has 15 amino acids. V shed 2 bases and J shed 0 bases, with 8 bases lying between them.

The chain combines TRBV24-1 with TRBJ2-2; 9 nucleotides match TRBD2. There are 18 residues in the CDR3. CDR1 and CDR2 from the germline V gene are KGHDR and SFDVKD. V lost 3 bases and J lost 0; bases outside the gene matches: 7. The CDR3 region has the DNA TGTGCCACCAGTGATACGACTAGCGGAGCACCGAACACCGGGGAGCTGTTTTTT. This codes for CATSDTTSGAPNTGELFF.

CDR3 sequence: CASSLGVGLAGPYEQYF. DNA for the CDR3: TGCGCCAGCAGCTTGGGCGTGGGACTAGCGGGCCCCTACGAGCAGTACTTC. The V and J genes are TRBV5-1 and TRBJ2-7, with 12 bases identical to TRBD2. Germline CDR1 and CDR2: SGHRS and YFSETQ. The CDR3 is made up of 17 amino acids. V dropped 0 bases and J dropped 2; count of bases not matched to a gene: 6.

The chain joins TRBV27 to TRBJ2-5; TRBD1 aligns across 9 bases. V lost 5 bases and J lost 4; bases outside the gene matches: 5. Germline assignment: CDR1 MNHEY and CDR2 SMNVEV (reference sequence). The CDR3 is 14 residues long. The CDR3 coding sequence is TGTGCCAGCAGTCTACAGGGGGCAGGAGAGACCCAGTACTTC. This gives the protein CASSLQGAGETQYF.

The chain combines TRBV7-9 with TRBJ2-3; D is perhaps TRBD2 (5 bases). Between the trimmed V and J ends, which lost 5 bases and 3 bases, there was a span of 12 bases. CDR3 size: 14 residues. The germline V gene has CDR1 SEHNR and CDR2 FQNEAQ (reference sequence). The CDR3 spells CASSATRKTDTQYF. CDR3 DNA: TGTGCCAGCAGCGCTACTAGGAAGACAGATACGCAGTATTTT.

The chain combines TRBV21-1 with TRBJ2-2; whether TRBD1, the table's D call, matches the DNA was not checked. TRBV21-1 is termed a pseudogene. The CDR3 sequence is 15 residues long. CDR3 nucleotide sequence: TGTGCCAGCAGCACCGGGACAGGGGACACCGGGGAGCTGTTTTTT. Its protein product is CASSTGTGDTGELFF.

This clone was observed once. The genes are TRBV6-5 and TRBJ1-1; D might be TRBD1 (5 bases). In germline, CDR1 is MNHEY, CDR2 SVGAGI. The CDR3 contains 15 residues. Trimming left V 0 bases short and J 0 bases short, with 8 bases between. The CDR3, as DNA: TGTGCCAGCAGTTACTCGACAGTAATGAACACTGAAGCTTTCTTT. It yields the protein CASSYSTVMNTEAFF.

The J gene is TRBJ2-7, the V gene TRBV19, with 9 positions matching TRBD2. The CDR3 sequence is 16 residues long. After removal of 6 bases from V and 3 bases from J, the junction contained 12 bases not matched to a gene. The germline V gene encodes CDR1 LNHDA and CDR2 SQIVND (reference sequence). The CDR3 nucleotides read TGTGCCAGTAGGCCCTCCGGGACTAGCAGTTACTACGAGCAGTACTTC. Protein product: CASRPSGTSSYYEQYF.